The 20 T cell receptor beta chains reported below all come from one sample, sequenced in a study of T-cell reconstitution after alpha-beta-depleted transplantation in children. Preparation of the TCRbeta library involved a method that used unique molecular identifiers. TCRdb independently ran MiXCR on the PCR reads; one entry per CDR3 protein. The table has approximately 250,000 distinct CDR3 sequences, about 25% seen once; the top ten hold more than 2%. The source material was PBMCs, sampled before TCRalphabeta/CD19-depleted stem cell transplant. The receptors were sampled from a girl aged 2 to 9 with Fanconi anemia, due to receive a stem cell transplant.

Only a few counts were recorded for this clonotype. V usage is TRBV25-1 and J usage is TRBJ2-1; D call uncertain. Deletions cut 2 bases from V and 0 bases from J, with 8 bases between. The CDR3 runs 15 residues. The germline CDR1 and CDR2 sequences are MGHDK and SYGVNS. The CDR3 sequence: CASSEVAYSYNEQFF. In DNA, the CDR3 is TGTGCCAGCAGTGAAGTTGCTTACTCCTACAATGAGCAGTTCTTC.

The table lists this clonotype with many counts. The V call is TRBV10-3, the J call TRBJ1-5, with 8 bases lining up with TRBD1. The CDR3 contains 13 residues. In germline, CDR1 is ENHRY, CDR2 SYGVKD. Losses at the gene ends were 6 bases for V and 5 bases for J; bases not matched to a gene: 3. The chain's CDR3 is CAIRQGDDQPQHF. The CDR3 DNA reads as TGTGCCATCAGACAGGGGGACGATCAGCCCCAGCATTTT.

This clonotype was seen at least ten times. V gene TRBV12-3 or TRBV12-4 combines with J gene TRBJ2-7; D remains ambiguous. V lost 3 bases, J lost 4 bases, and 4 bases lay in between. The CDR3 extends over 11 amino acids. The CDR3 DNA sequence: TGTGCCAGCAGTTTTCAATACGAGCAGTACTTC. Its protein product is CASSFQYEQYF.

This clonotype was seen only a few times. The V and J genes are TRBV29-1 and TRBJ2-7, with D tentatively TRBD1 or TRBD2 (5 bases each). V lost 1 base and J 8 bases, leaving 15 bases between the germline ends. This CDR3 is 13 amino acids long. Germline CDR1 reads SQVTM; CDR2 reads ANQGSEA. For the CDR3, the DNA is TGCAGCGTTGAAGGGGAGCTGGGGGTCCAGCAGTACTTC. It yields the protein CSVEGELGVQQYF.

The CDR3 loop reads CSVGLTGLYGYTF. CDR3 nucleotides: TGCAGCGTTGGTTTAACAGGGCTGTATGGCTACACCTTC. J is TRBJ1-2 and V is TRBV29-1, with D tentatively TRBD1 (6 bases). The ends were cut back, 4 bases at V and 5 bases at J, with 14 bases in the middle. The germline V gene has CDR1 SQVTM and CDR2 ANQGSEA. The CDR3 totals 13 residues.

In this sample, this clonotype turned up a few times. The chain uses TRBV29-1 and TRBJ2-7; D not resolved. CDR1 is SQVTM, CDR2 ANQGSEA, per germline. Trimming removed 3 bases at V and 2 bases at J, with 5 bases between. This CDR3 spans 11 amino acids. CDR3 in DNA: TGCAGCGTTGAGATAGCCTACGAGCAGTACTTC. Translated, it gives CSVEIAYEQYF.

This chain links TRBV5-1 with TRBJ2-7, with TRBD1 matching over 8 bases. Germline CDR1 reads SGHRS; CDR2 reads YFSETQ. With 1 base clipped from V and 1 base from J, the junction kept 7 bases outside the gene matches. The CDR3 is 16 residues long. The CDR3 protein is CASSLSGTGFSYEQYF. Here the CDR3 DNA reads TGCGCCAGCAGCTTGTCCGGGACAGGCTTTTCCTACGAGCAGTACTTC.

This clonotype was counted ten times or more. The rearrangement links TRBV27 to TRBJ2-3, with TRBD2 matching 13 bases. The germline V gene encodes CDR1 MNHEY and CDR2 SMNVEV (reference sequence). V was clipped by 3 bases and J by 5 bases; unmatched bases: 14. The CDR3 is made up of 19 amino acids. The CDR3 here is CASSFMTSGRRVLGDTQYF. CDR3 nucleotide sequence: TGTGCCAGCAGTTTCATGACTAGCGGGAGGAGGGTCCTCGGAGATACGCAGTATTTT.

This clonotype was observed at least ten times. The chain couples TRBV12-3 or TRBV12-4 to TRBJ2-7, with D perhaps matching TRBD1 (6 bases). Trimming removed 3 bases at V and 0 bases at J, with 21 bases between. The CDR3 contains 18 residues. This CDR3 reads CASSFRLGASTHSYEQYF. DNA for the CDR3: TGTGCCAGCAGTTTCCGATTGGGGGCGTCGACCCACTCCTACGAGCAGTACTTC.

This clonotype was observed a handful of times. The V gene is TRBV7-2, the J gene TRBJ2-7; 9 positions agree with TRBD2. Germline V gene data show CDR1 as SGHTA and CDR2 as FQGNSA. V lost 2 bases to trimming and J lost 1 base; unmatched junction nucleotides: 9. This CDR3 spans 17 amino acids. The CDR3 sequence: CASSLYGTSIGSYEQYF. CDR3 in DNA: TGTGCCAGCAGCTTATATGGGACTAGCATAGGGTCCTACGAGCAGTACTTC.

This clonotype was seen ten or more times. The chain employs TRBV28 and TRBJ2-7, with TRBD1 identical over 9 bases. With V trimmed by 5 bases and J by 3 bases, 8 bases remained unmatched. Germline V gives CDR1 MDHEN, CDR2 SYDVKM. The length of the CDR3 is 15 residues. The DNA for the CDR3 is TGTGCCAGCAGTCTGTGGGACAGGGTAGTCTACGAGCAGTACTTC. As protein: CASSLWDRVVYEQYF.

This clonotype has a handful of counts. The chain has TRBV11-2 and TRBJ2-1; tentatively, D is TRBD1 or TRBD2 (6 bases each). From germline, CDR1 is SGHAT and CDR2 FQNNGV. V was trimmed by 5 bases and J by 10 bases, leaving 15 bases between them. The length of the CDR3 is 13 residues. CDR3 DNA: TGTGCCAGCAGCCCCCAAGGGGGGACCGAGCAGTTCTTC. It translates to CASSPQGGTEQFF.

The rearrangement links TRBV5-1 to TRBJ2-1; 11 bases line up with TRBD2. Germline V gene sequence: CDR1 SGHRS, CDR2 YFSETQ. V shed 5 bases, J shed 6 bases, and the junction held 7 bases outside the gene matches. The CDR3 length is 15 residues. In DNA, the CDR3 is TGCGCCAGCAGGCCCGGGACTAGCGGCCCCAATGAGCAGTTCTTC. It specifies CASRPGTSGPNEQFF.

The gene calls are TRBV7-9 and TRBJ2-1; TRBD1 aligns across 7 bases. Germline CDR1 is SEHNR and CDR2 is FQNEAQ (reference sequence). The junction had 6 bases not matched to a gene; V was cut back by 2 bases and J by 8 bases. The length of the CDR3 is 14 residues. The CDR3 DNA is TGTGCCAGCAGCTTACCTGACAGGGCGTATGAGCAGTTCTTC. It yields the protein CASSLPDRAYEQFF.

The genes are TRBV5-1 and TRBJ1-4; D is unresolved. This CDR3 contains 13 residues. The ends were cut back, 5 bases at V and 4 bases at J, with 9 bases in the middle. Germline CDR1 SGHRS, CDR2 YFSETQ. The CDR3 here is CASSKQLNEKLFF. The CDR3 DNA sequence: TGCGCCAGCAGTAAACAGCTTAATGAAAAACTGTTTTTT.

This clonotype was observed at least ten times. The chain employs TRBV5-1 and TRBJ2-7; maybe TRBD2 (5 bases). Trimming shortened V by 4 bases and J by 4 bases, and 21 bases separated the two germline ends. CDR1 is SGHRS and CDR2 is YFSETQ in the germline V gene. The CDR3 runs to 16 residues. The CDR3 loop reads CASSPPSSGRWYEQYF. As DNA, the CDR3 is TGCGCCAGCAGCCCACCTAGCAGCGGACGTTGGTACGAGCAGTACTTC.

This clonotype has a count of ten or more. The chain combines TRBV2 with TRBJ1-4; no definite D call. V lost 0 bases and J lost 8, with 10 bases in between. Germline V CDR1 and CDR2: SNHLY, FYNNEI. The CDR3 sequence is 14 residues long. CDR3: CASSEAGVEEKLFF. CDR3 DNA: TGTGCCAGCAGTGAAGCCGGGGTCGAAGAAAAACTGTTTTTT.

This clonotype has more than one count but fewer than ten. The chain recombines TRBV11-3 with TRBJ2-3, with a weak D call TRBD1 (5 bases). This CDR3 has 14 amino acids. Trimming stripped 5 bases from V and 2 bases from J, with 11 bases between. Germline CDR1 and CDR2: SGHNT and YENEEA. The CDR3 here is CASSETEVTDTQYF. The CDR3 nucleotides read TGTGCCAGCAGCGAGACAGAAGTCACAGATACGCAGTATTTT.

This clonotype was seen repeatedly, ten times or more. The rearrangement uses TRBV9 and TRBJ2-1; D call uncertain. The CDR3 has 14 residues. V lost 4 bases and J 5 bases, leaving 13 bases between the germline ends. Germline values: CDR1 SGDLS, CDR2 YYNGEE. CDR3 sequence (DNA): TGTGCCAGCAGCCAAGACGGGTGGGACAATGAGCAGTTCTTC. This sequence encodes CASSQDGWDNEQFF.

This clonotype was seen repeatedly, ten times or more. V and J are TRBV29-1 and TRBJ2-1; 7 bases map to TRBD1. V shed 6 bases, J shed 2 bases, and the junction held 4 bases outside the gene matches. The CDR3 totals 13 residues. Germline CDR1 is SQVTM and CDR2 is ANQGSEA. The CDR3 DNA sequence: TGCAGCGTCGGACAGGATACCTACAATGAGCAGTTCTTC. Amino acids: CSVGQDTYNEQFF.